The present TCR beta chain was sequenced within a study of cytomegalovirus exposure and HLA in healthy donors. This CDR3 contains 16 residues. Trimming took 4 bases from V and 1 from J; bases not matched to a gene: 6. Germline V CDR1 and CDR2: SGHRS, YFSETQ. 13 Jbeta primers and 60 Vbeta primers were used for the PCR. The method was immunoSEQ multiplex PCR; TCRdb's version includes in-frame clones alone and lacks a portion of them. This table has around 170,000 clones, about 65% appearing once. The donors were healthy bone marrow donors. What was sequenced was PBMCs. This sequence was found in a girl aged 5 to 17 in good health and CMV-seronegative. V and J are TRBV5-1 and TRBJ2-1; 9 bases fit TRBD2. CDR3 DNA sequence: TGCGCCAGCAGCGACCCTCTAGCGGGGTCCTACAATGAGCAGTTCTTC. It specifies CASSDPLAGSYNEQFF.